This is a list of T cell receptor beta chains from one sample in a study of shared clonotypes between healthy human individuals. This table comes from immunoSEQ multiplex PCR, and its TCRdb copy is limited to in-frame clones, with some not included. Of hundreds of thousands of clones in the sample, over 65% were seen once. Sequencing input: memory CD4+ T cells sorted from blood. These receptors originate from a woman in her twenties or thirties in good health. CDR3s include the opening cysteine and the closing phenylalanine or tryptophan. Each record gives: clone size, V gene, J gene, D gene, CDR3 DNA, CDR3 protein. The D gene is left open where the match is weak. Clone size is given for some rows only: seen once, a few or many times, or a class if the clone is expanded.

few	TRBV6-1	TRBJ1-2	-	TGTGCCAGCAGTGAAGCGACTCTGGGCGTCTATGGCTACACCTTC	CASSEATLGVYGYTF
-	TRBV11-2	TRBJ2-7	-	TGTGCCAGCAGCTTATTAGTGGGGTCCTACGAGCAGTACTTC	CASSLLVGSYEQYF
-	TRBV5-1	TRBJ1-1	TRBD1	TGCGCCAGCAGCTTGCAAACAGGGGCCCGTGTCACTGAAGCTTTCTTT	CASSLQTGARVTEAFF
-	TRBV2	TRBJ2-1	TRBD2	TGTGCCAGCAGCGGAGCGGGAGGGACCTACAATGAGCAGTTCTTC	CASSGAGGTYNEQFF
-	TRBV5-6	TRBJ2-5	TRBD2	TGTGCCAGCAGCCCACCCGCCGGGGAGGGCCAAGAGACCCAGTACTTC	CASSPPAGEGQETQYF
-	TRBV12-5	TRBJ2-3	TRBD1	TGTGCTAGTGGTTCGGGACAGAGGTCAACAGATACGCAGTATTTT	CASGSGQRSTDTQYF
many	TRBV19	TRBJ1-5	-	TGTGCCAGTAGTCGCAGCGGCGGGCTCTGGCAGCCCCAGCATTTT	CASSRSGGLWQPQHF
-	TRBV6-6	TRBJ2-7	TRBD1	TGTGCCAGCAGTTACGGTCGACAGGGGCGGACCGAGCAGTACTTC	CASSYGRQGRTEQYF
-	TRBV2	TRBJ2-5	-	TGTGCCAGCAGTGAAGCTGTGGAGACCCAGTACTTC	CASSEAVETQYF
many	TRBV7-2	TRBJ2-1	-	TGTGCCAGCAGCAGGTACATCGACAATGAGCAGTTCTTC	CASSRYIDNEQFF
-	TRBV27	TRBJ1-5	-	TGTGCCAGCAGTTTAATCCGGGGCAATCAGCCCCAGCATTTT	CASSLIRGNQPQHF
-	TRBV6-1	TRBJ1-1	-	TGTGCCAGCAGTGAACAGACGAACACTGAAGCTTTCTTT	CASSEQTNTEAFF
-	TRBV19	TRBJ2-7	TRBD2	TGTGCCAGTACGCTTTTATCCTCGTTAGCGGGAAACTACGAGCAGTACTTC	CASTLLSSLAGNYEQYF
-	TRBV12-5	TRBJ2-1	-	TGTGCTAGTGCCCAGGACAGCTCCTACAATGAGCAGTTCTTC	CASAQDSSYNEQFF
-	TRBV28	TRBJ1-5	-	TGTGCCAGCAGTTTACGAGGTAGCAATCAGCCCCAGCATTTT	CASSLRGSNQPQHF
few	TRBV7-2	TRBJ2-5	TRBD2	TGTGCCAGCAGACGGACTAGCGGGTCAGAGACCCAGTACTTC	CASRRTSGSETQYF